The rows below give T cell receptor beta chains drawn from one sample of a study of CD8 T cells in ankylosing spondylitis. TCRdb re-called the 5' RACE reads through MiXCR, storing one row per CDR3 protein. The sample lists some 240,000 distinct CDR3 sequences, more than 20% occurring once. The sample consisted of blood, either unsorted or a sorted T cell fraction (not recorded which). The receptors shown here come from a male donor with ankylosing spondylitis or in good health (not recorded which). The conserved cysteine and the conserved F or W are not part of the CDR3 here. The order of the fields is J gene, V gene, CDR3 protein.

>TRBJ2-2|TRBV12-3/TRBV12-4
ASSLGTGGGTGELF
>TRBJ2-3|TRBV29-1
SVGGAGTDTQY
>TRBJ2-1|TRBV5-4
ASSLAWSEQF
>TRBJ2-2|TRBV12-3/TRBV12-4
ASRRQGNTGELF
>TRBJ2-7|TRBV28
ASRRTGPSYEQY
>TRBJ2-7|TRBV12-3/TRBV12-4
ASGRRGDPYEQY
>TRBJ2-7|TRBV6-1
ASSPAAYYEQY
>TRBJ2-1|TRBV29-1
SVDTLAGYYNEQF
>TRBJ2-5|TRBV12-3/TRBV12-4
ASSFVGAKETQY
>TRBJ2-1|TRBV6-5
ASSSGGQGIVDEQF
>TRBJ1-1|TRBV29-1
SVGRGRNTEAF
>TRBJ2-2|TRBV20-1
STNWPPGELF
>TRBJ2-5|TRBV10-2
ASSESKETQY
>TRBJ1-4|TRBV6-5
ASSYSSWTAEKLF
>TRBJ1-2|TRBV6-2/TRBV6-3
ASSYRGRNYGYT
>TRBJ1-1|TRBV20-1
SGFRGDTEAF
>TRBJ2-3|TRBV20-1
SAPDSGGAGTDTQY
>TRBJ2-1|TRBV9
ASSVGVAEYEQF
>TRBJ1-6|TRBV20-1
SAPTGVPYNSPLH
>TRBJ2-7|TRBV7-2
ASSFSGVLTYEQY
>TRBJ2-7|TRBV9
ASSVAGQATYEQY
>TRBJ1-1|TRBV15
ATSSRQDSLTEAF
>TRBJ1-1|TRBV6-1
ASRTGGAGTEAF
>TRBJ2-3|TRBV20-1
SARDDFTDTQY
>TRBJ2-4|TRBV14
ASSPRGAKNIQY
>TRBJ1-5|TRBV20-1
SATRGTQGSQPQH
>TRBJ2-3|TRBV2
AFSPPLGGTSSTDTQY
>TRBJ2-7|TRBV7-3
ASSTDRDSLEQY
>TRBJ1-5|TRBV20-1
SASGRAAGYQPQH
>TRBJ2-7|TRBV12-3/TRBV12-4
ASRPGSGVYEQY
>TRBJ1-5|TRBV15
ATSREFQDTALKPQH
>TRBJ1-2|TRBV5-1
ASSLGTDYGYT
>TRBJ2-7|TRBV12-3/TRBV12-4
ASSLRQGYEQY
>TRBJ2-7|TRBV21-1
ASSKALWDRDRENYEQY
>TRBJ1-2|TRBV29-1
SVEGTGGAGSGYT
>TRBJ2-3|TRBV2
ASSKGTPGADTQY
>TRBJ1-2|TRBV29-1
SGGQGGYGYT
>TRBJ2-1|TRBV5-1
ASVSGTGNNEQF
>TRBJ2-6|TRBV5-1
ASSLGQAFGANVLT
>TRBJ2-5|TRBV19
ASSIGTSEGFQY
>TRBJ2-1|TRBV7-2
ASSLEGRPDNEQF